Given below is one TCR beta chain in context. Its target is unknown. This donor's file did not include a recorded CMV serostatus. Germline CDR1 reads LNHDA; CDR2 reads SQIVND (reference sequence). The CDR3 sequence is 16 residues long. The V end was cut by 4 bases, the J end by 0 bases, with 16 bases between. PCR involved 60 Vbeta and 13 Jbeta primers. The protocol was immunoSEQ multiplex PCR, while the TCRdb copy is restricted to in-frame clones and leaves out a portion. The sample consists of about 180,000 clones, under 85% of them appearing once. The data were taken from a study of cytomegalovirus exposure and HLA in healthy donors. Study-level points and caveats: For most subjects, TCR beta sequences were reported to predict HLA-A and HLA-B alleles with accuracy. The authors excluded some V segments, including TRBV6-2 and TRBV6-3, as indistinguishable.

The clonotype comes from a human donor in good health. Sequencing input: PBMCs. The chain joins TRBV19 to TRBJ2-7; D may be TRBD2 (6 bases). The CDR3 sequence: CASSRSGTGSSYEQYF. The CDR3 DNA reads TGTGCCAGTAGTAGATCCGGGACTGGCAGCTCCTACGAGCAGTACTTC.